The T cell receptor (beta chain) described here comes from a study of T cells in Graves' hyperthyroidism and ophthalmopathy (dated by TCRdb to the late 2010s). Study-level background: Peripheral blood samples were taken at the time of initial diagnosis, prior to any treatment. To identify TCR V-J signatures that set the groups apart, the researchers used a discovery cohort of about a hundred patients, made up of some 41 with Graves' ophthalmopathy and 57 with stable Graves' hyperthyroidism. After sampling, hyperthyroidism patients received methimazole starting at 30 mg daily, and ophthalmopathy patients received high-dose intravenous methylprednisolone. An independent validation cohort of under 20 hyperthyroidism patients and 17 patients who later progressed to ophthalmopathy tested prospective prediction of ophthalmopathy. The roughly 94 discovery patients were randomly divided into training and test sets at a 7:3 ratio. The paper reports TCR Vbeta CDR3 sequencing of over 130 peripheral blood samples: fewer than 50 ophthalmopathy, around 80 hyperthyroidism and 17 progressor patients. The study also compared thyroid tissue and blood T-cell repertoires from roughly 6 Graves' hyperthyroidism patients.

Via the germline V gene, CDR1 is SQVTM and CDR2 ANQGSEA. V and J lose 6 bases and 6 bases, and a span of 17 bases separates them. Measured from the cysteine to the phenylalanine, the CDR3 is 13 residues long. Only the CDR3 portion is preserved as DNA: 39 bases, with reading frame beginning at the first base. What the authors observed across the whole study: In validation, progression to ophthalmopathy was predicted by the model with 70.59% sensitivity and approximately 78% specificity, a median of 6.5 months before onset. Most expanded thyroid clonotypes (frequency above 0.001) were also detected in blood, suggesting blood repertoires may reflect thyroid immune responses. A model built on a 13 V-J signature distinguished ophthalmopathy from stable hyperthyroidism, reaching around 88% sensitivity and about 81% specificity in cross-validation and 80%/75% in testing. No statistical method was used to set the sample size in advance, and investigators knew the group allocation.

In the ophthalmopathy patients, disease was moderately to severely active, with a Clinical Activity Score of 3 or more, a NOSPECS grade of 4 or more, and a duration of less than 3 months. Any patient with an uncontrolled infection, another autoimmune disease, pregnancy or lactation was excluded. Diagnoses relied on clinical symptoms, serum thyroxine and TRAb, thyroid ultrasound and orbital computed tomography. PBMCs were separated from under 12 ml of fresh peripheral blood using Ficoll-Paque density gradient centrifugation. Total RNA was extracted with Trizol reagent, and quality was checked on an Agilent 2100 Bioanalyzer. TCR beta CDR3 regions were amplified from RNA transcripts. The first round of RT-PCR for the TCR CDR3 was performed with the HTBI primer set and the Qiagen OneStep RT-PCR kit. Libraries were constructed in a second round of multiplex PCR, after which size selection and purification were performed. The libraries were sequenced on an Illumina HiSeq2000 using paired-end 100 bp reads. The study's processing was this. Raw data were processed with SOAPnuke, discarding reads with adapters, uncalled bases, mean Phred below 15, or no exact constant-primer or identifier match. COPE v1.2.5 was used to merge the high-quality paired reads, and each unique nucleotide sequence was defined as a clonotype. MiTCR v1.1 was used to align clonotypes to the IMGT TRBV, TRBD and TRBJ reference segments. The analysis included only V-J combinations with a frequency above 0.0001, which together covered 99% to 99.2% of the repertoires. A TCS score was defined as the ratio between F50 (clonal expansion) and ExV (chaos), using BLOSUM62-based TCRdist between CDR3 peptides within each V-J. Welch's t-statistics and random forest reduced some 510 V-J features to roughly 13, which were used in a naive Bayes classifier (R e1071). TCRdb ran its own pipeline on the public reads, namely fastp trimming at Q25 and MiXCR clone calling, and kept in-frame beta chains. Entries are consolidated by CDR3 protein sequence, retaining the most common genes and DNA. The V and J calls were not made by the authors but by TCRdb's processing. Across this sample there are 200,000 to 300,000 distinct CDR3 sequences, with about a sixth seen only once. Less than 35% of the sample comes from the top ten.

At least ten counts were recorded for this clonotype. Its antigen target is currently unknown. There are no base qualities to consult, and no much larger clone falls within one base. The sequencing input was blood. This TCR was recovered from a woman in her late teens or twenties with Graves' ophthalmopathy. This chain joins TRBV29-1 to TRBJ1-2; TRBD1 is possibly the D segment (5 matching bases). CDR3 protein: CSVLKATENGYTF. The bases read TGCAGCGTCCTGAAAGCGACAGAGAATGGCTACACCTTC.